This TCR beta chain was captured by sequencing in a study of post-analysis software for immune sequencing data. Findings and caveats of the study: TRBV segments more frequent in patients than in controls numbered about 5 and included TRBV5-6, TRBV5-1 and TRBV20-1. Patients with multiple sclerosis recorded significantly lower normalized Chao1 diversity than controls, the study found. F measure grouped same-batch samples tightly together.

About this clonotype: As yet, its antigen is unknown.

Presence of unique molecular identifiers characterized the TCR beta cDNA libraries. TCRdb called the PCR reads again in MiXCR, with one record for every CDR3 protein. In the table there are 650,000 to 850,000 distinct CDR3 sequences, around 42% of which are singletons. This CDR3 region has 11 residues. Trimming took off 10 bases at V and 4 bases at J, with 10 bases between the two ends. What was sequenced was blood. The clonotype comes from a girl aged 10 to 17 with multiple sclerosis. The chain carries TRBV12-3 or TRBV12-4 and TRBJ1-2, with no clear D. CDR3 bases: TGTGCCACCTTCGAGAGCTATGGCTACACCTTC. Amino acid sequence: CATFESYGYTF.